These T cell receptor beta chains were read from a single sample in a study of blood T cell repertoires in COVID-19. Assay used: immunoSEQ multiplex PCR; TCRdb lists only in-frame clones, some missing. The sample carries around 100,000 clones, about 89% recorded once. Material for sequencing was peripheral blood. The receptors here all came from a man aged 45 to 65 with active COVID-19. CDR3s include the opening cysteine and the closing phenylalanine or tryptophan. The order of the fields is V gene, D gene, J gene, clone size, CDR3 protein, CDR3 DNA. The D gene is left open where the match is weak. Size is stated for part of the rows, as once, few or many counts, or as a class when the clone is expanded.

>TRBV27|TRBD1|TRBJ2-5|.
CASSRQGRETQYF
TGTGCCAGCAGTAGACAGGGACGGGAGACCCAGTACTTC
>TRBV2|.|TRBJ2-3|.
CASSGPPRSRSTDTQYF
TGTGCCAGCAGTGGACCCCCCCGGAGCCGTAGCACAGATACGCAGTATTTT
>TRBV18|.|TRBJ2-5|few
CASSPVQETQYF
TGTGCCAGCTCACCCGTACAAGAGACCCAGTACTTC
>TRBV14|.|TRBJ1-6|.
CASSHRSSYNSPLHF
TGTGCCAGCAGCCATCGGAGCTCCTATAATTCACCCCTCCACTTT
>TRBV9|TRBD1|TRBJ1-6|.
CASSPGQGYSPLHF
TGTGCCAGCAGCCCGGGACAGGGCTATTCACCCCTCCACTTT
>TRBV19|TRBD1|TRBJ2-3|.
CASRDRPTDTQYF
TGTGCCAGCCGGGACAGGCCCACAGATACGCAGTATTTT
>TRBV12-3/TRBV12-4|.|TRBJ2-4|.
CASSLTGKNIQYF
TGTGCCAGCAGTTTGACGGGTAAAAACATTCAGTACTTC
>TRBV6-6|TRBD1|TRBJ1-5|.
CASRLQGGRPQHF
TGTGCCAGCAGACTACAGGGGGGGAGGCCCCAGCATTTT
>TRBV3-1/TRBV3-2|TRBD1|TRBJ1-4|.
CASSTGTAPEKLFF
TGTGCCAGCAGCACCGGGACAGCGCCTGAAAAACTGTTTTTT
>TRBV4-1|.|TRBJ2-7|.
CASSQNLGRDYEQYF
TGCGCCAGCAGCCAGAACCTTGGCCGGGACTACGAGCAGTACTTC
>TRBV12-3/TRBV12-4|.|TRBJ2-5|.
CASSLISMETQYF
TGTGCCAGCAGTTTAATCTCTATGGAGACCCAGTACTTC
>TRBV4-1|.|TRBJ1-5|.
CASSQDPTSRGAGQPQHF
TGCGCCAGCAGCCAAGATCCTACGTCCCGGGGGGCAGGTCAGCCCCAGCATTTT
>TRBV6-6|TRBD1|TRBJ1-5|once
CASSAAGQGRSQPQHF
TGTGCCAGCAGTGCCGCAGGACAGGGGAGGAGTCAGCCCCAGCATTTT
>TRBV2|TRBD1|TRBJ1-1|.
CASSPRQGLNTEAFF
TGTGCCAGCAGCCCCCGACAGGGGTTGAACACTGAAGCTTTCTTT
>TRBV6-5|TRBD1|TRBJ1-4|.
CASSRTGIDEKLFF
TGTGCCAGCAGCCGGACAGGGATTGATGAAAAACTGTTTTTT
>TRBV3-1/TRBV3-2|TRBD2|TRBJ2-2|.
CASSGLAGGPSGELFF
TGTGCCAGCAGCGGACTAGCGGGGGGGCCGTCCGGGGAGCTGTTTTTT
>TRBV5-1|.|TRBJ2-5|.
CASSLRTAETQYF
TGCGCCAGCAGCTTGAGGACAGCAGAGACCCAGTACTTC
>TRBV14|TRBD1|TRBJ2-3|.
CASSPSQDRGHTQYF
TGTGCCAGCAGCCCTTCCCAGGACAGGGGACATACGCAGTATTTT
>TRBV7-9|TRBD2|TRBJ2-7|.
CASSSGLETYEQYF
TGTGCCAGCAGCTCGGGACTAGAGACCTACGAGCAGTACTTC
>TRBV18|TRBD1|TRBJ1-4|.
CASSFYPGGSEKLFF
TGTGCCAGCTCTTTTTACCCAGGGGGCTCGGAGAAACTGTTTTTT
>TRBV5-1|TRBD2|TRBJ2-3|.
CASSPGLAGVGDTQYF
TGCGCCAGCAGCCCGGGACTAGCGGGGGTAGGGGATACGCAGTATTTT
>TRBV18|TRBD2|TRBJ2-7|once
CASSPALGTSGGAALYEQYF
TGTGCCAGCTCACCAGCGCTTGGGACTAGCGGGGGAGCCGCCCTCTACGAGCAGTACTTC
>TRBV2|TRBD2|TRBJ2-2|.
CASSRSGANTGELFF
TGTGCCAGCAGCAGGAGCGGGGCGAACACCGGGGAGCTGTTTTTT
>TRBV20-1|TRBD2|TRBJ2-1|.
CSASPMDRGSDEQFF
TGCAGTGCTAGTCCCATGGACCGCGGGAGCGATGAGCAGTTCTTC
>TRBV5-1|TRBD1|TRBJ2-7|.
CASSLGGQGREQYF
TGCGCCAGCAGCTTGGGGGGACAGGGAAGGGAGCAGTACTTC
>TRBV12-3/TRBV12-4|.|TRBJ1-5|.
CASSPRHQPQHF
TGTGCCAGCAGCCCCCGTCATCAGCCCCAGCATTTT
>TRBV19|.|TRBJ1-1|.
CASTDPWGVMNTEAFF
TGTGCCAGTACCGATCCGTGGGGGGTAATGAACACTGAAGCTTTCTTT
>TRBV11-2|.|TRBJ1-1|.
CASSLNRDYTEAFF
TGTGCCAGCAGCTTAAACCGGGACTACACTGAAGCTTTCTTT
>TRBV7-9|TRBD1|TRBJ1-4|.
CASIQGANEKLFF
TGTGCCAGCATCCAGGGGGCAAACGAAAAACTGTTTTTT
>TRBV5-1|TRBD1|TRBJ1-6|.
CASSSGQGGSPLHF
TGCGCCAGCAGCTCGGGACAGGGCGGTTCACCCCTCCACTTT
>TRBV7-2|.|TRBJ2-1|.
CASSPWGHLNEQFF
TGTGCCAGCAGCCCATGGGGGCATCTCAATGAGCAGTTCTTC
>TRBV19|.|TRBJ1-4|.
CASSSGAMGEKLFF
TGTGCCAGTAGCTCAGGGGCAATGGGTGAAAAACTGTTTTTT
>TRBV21-1|.|TRBJ1-5|.
CASSRSVEQGAYSNQPQHF
TGTGCCAGCAGTCGAAGTGTAGAACAGGGGGCTTATAGCAATCAGCCCCAGCATTTT
>TRBV5-4|TRBD2|TRBJ2-3|.
CASSRSGGAGDTQYF
TGTGCCAGCAGCCGATCCGGGGGGGCCGGAGATACGCAGTATTTT
>TRBV27|TRBD1|TRBJ2-7|.
CASSLGQGGYEQYF
TGTGCCAGCAGTTTAGGACAGGGGGGCTACGAGCAGTACTTC
>TRBV7-9|TRBD2|TRBJ2-1|.
CASGREGLFYNEQFF
TGTGCCAGCGGGCGGGAGGGCTTATTCTACAATGAGCAGTTCTTC
>TRBV5-1|.|TRBJ2-1|.
CASSLQGGEQFF
TGCGCCAGCAGCTTACAGGGCGGTGAGCAGTTCTTC
>TRBV5-5|TRBD1|TRBJ2-4|.
CASSWDTGGANIQYF
TGTGCCAGCAGCTGGGATACAGGGGGCGCAAACATTCAGTACTTC